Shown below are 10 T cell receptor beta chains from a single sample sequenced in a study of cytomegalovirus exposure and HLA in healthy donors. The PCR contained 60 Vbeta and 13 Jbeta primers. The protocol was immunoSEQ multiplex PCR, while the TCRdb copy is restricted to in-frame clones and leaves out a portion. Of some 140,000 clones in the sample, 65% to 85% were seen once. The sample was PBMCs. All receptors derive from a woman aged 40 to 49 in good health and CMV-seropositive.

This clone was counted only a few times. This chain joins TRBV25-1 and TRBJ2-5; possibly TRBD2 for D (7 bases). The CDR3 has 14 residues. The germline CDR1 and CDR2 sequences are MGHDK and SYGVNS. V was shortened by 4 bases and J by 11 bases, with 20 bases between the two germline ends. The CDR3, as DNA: TGTGCCAGCAGTGGCCCCCGGGGGGCTCGAGAGCAGTACTTC. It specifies CASSGPRGAREQYF. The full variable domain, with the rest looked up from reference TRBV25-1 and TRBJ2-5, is EADIYQTPRYLVIGTGKKITLECSQTMGHDKMYWYQQDPGMELHLIHYSYGVNSTEKGDLSSESTVSRIRTEHFPLTLESARPSHTSQYLCASSGPRGAREQYFGPGTRLLVL.

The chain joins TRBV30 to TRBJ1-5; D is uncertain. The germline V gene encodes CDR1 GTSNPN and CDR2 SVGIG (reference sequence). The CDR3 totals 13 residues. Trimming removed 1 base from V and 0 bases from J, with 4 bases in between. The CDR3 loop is CAWSGNSNQPQHF. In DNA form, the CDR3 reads TGTGCCTGGAGTGGTAATAGCAATCAGCCCCAGCATTTT.

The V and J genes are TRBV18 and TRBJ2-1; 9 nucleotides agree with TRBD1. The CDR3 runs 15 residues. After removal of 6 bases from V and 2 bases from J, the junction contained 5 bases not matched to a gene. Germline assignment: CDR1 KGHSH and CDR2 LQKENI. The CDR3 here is CASSLTGGPYNEQFF. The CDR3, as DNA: TGTGCCAGCTCCCTTACAGGGGGCCCCTACAATGAGCAGTTCTTC.

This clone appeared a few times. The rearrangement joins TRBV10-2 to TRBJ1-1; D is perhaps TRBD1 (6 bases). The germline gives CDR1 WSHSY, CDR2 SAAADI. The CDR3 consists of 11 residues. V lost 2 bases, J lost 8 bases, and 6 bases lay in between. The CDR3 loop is CASSETGEAFF. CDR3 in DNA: TGCGCCAGCAGTGAGACAGGGGAAGCTTTCTTT.

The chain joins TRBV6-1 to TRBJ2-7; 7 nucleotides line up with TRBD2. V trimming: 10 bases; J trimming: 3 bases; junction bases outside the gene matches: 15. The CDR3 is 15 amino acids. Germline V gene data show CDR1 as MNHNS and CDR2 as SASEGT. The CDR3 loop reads CATQAGPPQSYEQYF. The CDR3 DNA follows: TGTGCCACGCAAGCGGGACCTCCTCAAAGCTACGAGCAGTACTTC.

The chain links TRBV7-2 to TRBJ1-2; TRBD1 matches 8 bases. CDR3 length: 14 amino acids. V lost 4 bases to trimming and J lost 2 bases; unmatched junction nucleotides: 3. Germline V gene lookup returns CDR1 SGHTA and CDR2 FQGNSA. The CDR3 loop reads CASSSSGGNYGYTF. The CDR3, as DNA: TGTGCCAGCAGCTCTTCAGGGGGCAACTATGGCTACACCTTC.

CDR3 amino acids: CASSPRSGGTDTQYF. The CDR3 nucleotides are TGTGCCAGCAGCCCCAGGAGCGGAGGCACAGATACGCAGTATTTT. The chain has TRBV9 and TRBJ2-3, with D perhaps TRBD2 (5 bases). This CDR3 has 15 amino acids. CDR1 is SGDLS and CDR2 is YYNGEE in the germline V gene. Trimming left V 4 bases short and J 1 base short, with 13 bases between.

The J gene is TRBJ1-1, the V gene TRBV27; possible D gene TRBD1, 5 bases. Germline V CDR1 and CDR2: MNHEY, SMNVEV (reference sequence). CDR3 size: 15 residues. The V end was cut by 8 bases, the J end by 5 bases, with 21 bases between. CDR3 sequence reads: CASWNSGGLRTEAFF. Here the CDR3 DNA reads TGTGCCAGCTGGAACTCGGGGGGTTTGAGGACTGAAGCTTTCTTT.

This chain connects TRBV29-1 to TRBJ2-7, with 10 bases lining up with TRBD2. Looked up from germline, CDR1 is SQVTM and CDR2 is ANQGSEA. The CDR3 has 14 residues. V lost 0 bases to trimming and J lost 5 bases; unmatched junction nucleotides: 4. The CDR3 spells CSVEEGLAGDEQYF. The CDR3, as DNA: TGCAGCGTTGAAGAAGGGCTAGCGGGAGACGAGCAGTACTTC.

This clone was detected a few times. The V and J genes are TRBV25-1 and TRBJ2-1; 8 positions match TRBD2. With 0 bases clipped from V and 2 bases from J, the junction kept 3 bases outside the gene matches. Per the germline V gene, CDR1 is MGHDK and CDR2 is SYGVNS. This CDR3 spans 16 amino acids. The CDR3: CASSEYYSGAYNEQFF. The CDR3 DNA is TGTGCCAGCAGTGAATATTATAGCGGGGCCTACAATGAGCAGTTCTTC.